This T cell receptor (beta chain) was sequenced for a study of cytomegalovirus exposure and HLA in healthy donors. Study outcomes and limitations: It was 164 TCR beta chains that were listed as cytomegalovirus-associated. DRB1 had the most TCR associations and HLA-C the fewest, a later analysis found, with rates varying by HLA locus. With later analysis, a missense DCLRE1C variant became linked to TCR beta V- and J-gene trimming. Reports described diagnosis of cytomegalovirus status by the classifier as highly specific and sensitive.

The CDR3 runs to 17 residues. Germline CDR1 SNHLY, CDR2 FYNNEI. V was clipped by 2 bases and J by 4 bases, with 20 bases between them. As for this clone: Its specificity is unknown.

PCR used 60 Vbeta primers and 13 Jbeta primers. Repertoires were generated with immunoSEQ multiplex PCR, while TCRdb's copy carries only in-frame clones and drops some. Among about 130,000 clones, approximately 70% were seen once, and the ten largest hold over 1.5%. This receptor was identified in a human donor in good health. The chain combines TRBV2 with TRBJ2-5; D may be TRBD1 (7 bases). The sequencing sample was made of PBMCs. CDR3 nucleotides: TGTGCCAGCAGTGAACTAGCCCCGGAGGGGGCAGGAGAGACCCAGTACTTC. It translates to CASSELAPEGAGETQYF.